The present T cell receptor beta chain was sequenced within a study of cytomegalovirus exposure and HLA in healthy donors. Study results and limitations: Reported performance of the classifier showed diagnosis of cytomegalovirus status with high specificity and sensitivity.

As regards this clone: Its matching antigen is unknown.

The data were produced by immunoSEQ multiplex PCR, yet TCRdb's version contains in-frame clones alone and is incomplete. The profile shows roughly 98,000 clones, roughly 87% of them singletons. This TCR was sampled from a young woman in good health and CMV-seronegative. The sequenced sample consisted of PBMCs.

The CDR3 loop is CASSSPIDGYTF. In DNA, the CDR3 is TGTGCCAGCAGCTCTCCGATAGATGGCTACACCTTC. The V and J genes are TRBV7-9 and TRBJ1-2; D not resolved. The CDR3 extends over 12 amino acids. Trimming shortened V by 4 bases and J by 6 bases, and 9 bases separated the two germline ends. Germline loops: CDR1 SEHNR, CDR2 FQNEAQ (reference sequence).